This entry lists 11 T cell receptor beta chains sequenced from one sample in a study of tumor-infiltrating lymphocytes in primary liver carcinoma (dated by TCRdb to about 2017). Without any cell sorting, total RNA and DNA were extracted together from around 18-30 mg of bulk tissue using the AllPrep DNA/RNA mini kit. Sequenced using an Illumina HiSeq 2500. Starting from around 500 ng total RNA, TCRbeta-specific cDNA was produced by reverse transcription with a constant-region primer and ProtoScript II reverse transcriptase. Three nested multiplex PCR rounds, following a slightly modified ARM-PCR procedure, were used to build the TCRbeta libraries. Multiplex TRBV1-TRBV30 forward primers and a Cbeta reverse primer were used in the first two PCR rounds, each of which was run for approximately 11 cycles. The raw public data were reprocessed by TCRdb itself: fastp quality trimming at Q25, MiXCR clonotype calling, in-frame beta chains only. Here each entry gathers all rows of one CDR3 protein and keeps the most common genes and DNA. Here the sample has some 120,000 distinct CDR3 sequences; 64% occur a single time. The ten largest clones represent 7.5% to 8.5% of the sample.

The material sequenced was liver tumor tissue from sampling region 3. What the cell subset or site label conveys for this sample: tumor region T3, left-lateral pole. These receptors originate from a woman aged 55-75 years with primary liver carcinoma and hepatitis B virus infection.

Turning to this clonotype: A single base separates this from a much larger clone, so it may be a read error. The CDR3 coding sequence is TGTGCCAGCAGCTTGGTGGCCGCCGGACCGTACAATGAGCAGTTCTTC. Its translation: CASSLVAAGPYNEQFF. The chain couples TRBV5-4 to TRBJ2-1; D is uncertain. The CDR3 runs to 16 residues. Trimming left V 0 bases short and J 4 bases short, with 14 bases between. Germline-derived CDR1 and CDR2 are SGHNT and YYREEE (reference sequence).

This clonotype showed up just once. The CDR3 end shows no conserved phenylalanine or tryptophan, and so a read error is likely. The CDR3 DNA follows: TGTGCCAGCAGTTTTCGGACAGCTGGGGCCAACGTCCTGACTTCC. It encodes CASSFRTAGANVLTS. V and J are TRBV6-5 and TRBJ2-6; a possible D gene is TRBD1 (6 bases). CDR3 size: 15 residues. V was clipped by 4 bases and J by 2 bases, with 9 bases between them. Germline loops: CDR1 MNHEY, CDR2 SVGAGI.

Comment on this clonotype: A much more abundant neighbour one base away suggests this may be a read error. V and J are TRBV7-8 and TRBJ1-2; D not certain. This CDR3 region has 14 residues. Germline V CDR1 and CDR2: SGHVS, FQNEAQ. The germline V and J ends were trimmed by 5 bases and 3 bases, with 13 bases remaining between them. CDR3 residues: CASSTQPEYYGYTF. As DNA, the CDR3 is TGTGCCAGCAGCACCCAGCCCGAGTACTATGGCTACACCTTC.

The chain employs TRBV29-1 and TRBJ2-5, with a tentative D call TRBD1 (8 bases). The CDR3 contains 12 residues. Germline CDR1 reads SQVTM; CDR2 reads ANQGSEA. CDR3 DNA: TGCAACTTTGGACAGGGAGGGGAGACCCAGTACTTC. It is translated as CNFGQGGETQYF.

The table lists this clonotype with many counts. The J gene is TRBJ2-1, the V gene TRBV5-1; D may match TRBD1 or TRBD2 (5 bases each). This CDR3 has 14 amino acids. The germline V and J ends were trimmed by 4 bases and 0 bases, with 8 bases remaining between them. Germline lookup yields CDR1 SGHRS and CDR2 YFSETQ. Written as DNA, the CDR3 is TGCGCCAGCAGCCCCGGGACCTCCTACAATGAGCAGTTCTTC. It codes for CASSPGTSYNEQFF.

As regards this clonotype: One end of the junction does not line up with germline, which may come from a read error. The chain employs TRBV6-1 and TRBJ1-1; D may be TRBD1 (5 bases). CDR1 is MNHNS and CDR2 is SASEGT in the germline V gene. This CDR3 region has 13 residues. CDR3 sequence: CASNGRVSTEALF. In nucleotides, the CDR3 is TGTGCCAGCAACGGCAGGGTCAGTACTGAAGCTCTCTTT.

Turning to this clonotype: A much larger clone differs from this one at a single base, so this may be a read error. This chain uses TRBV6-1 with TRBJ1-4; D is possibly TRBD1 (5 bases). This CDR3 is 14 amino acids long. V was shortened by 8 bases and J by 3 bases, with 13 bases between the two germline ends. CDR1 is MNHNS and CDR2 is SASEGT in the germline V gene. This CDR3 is CASGLGPANEKLFF. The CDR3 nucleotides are TGTGCCAGCGGATTGGGACCAGCTAATGAAAAACTGTTTTTT.

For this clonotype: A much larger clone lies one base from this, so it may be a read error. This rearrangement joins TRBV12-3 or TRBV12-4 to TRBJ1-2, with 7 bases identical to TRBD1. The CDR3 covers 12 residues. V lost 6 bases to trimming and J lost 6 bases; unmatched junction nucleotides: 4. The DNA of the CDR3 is TGTGCCAGCAGGGACAGGTTGCATGGCTACACCTTC. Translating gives CASRDRLHGYTF.

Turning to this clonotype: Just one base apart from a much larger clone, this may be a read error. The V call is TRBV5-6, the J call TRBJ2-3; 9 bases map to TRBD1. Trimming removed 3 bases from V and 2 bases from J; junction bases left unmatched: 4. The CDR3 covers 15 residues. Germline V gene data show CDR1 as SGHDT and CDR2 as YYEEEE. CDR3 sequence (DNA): TGTGCCAGCAGCTCGAACAGGGGGCTCACAGATACGCAGTATTTT. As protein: CASSSNRGLTDTQYF.

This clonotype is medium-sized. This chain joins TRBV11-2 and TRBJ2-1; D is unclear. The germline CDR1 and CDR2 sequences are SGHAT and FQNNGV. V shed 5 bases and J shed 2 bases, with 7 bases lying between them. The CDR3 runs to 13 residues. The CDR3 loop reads CASSIDAYNEQFF. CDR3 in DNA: TGTGCCAGCAGCATTGACGCCTACAATGAGCAGTTCTTC.

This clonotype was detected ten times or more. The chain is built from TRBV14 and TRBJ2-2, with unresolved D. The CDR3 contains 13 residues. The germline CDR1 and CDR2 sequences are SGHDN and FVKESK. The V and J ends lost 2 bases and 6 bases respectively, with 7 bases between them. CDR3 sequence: CASSQSIAGELFF. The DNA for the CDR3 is TGTGCCAGCAGCCAAAGTATCGCCGGGGAGCTGTTTTTT. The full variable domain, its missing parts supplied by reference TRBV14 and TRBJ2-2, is EAGVTQFPSHSVIEKGQTVTLRCDPISGHDNLYWYRRVMGKEIKFLLHFVKESKQDESGMPNNRFLAERTGGTYSTLKVQPAELEDSGVYFCASSQSIAGELFFGEGSRLTVL.